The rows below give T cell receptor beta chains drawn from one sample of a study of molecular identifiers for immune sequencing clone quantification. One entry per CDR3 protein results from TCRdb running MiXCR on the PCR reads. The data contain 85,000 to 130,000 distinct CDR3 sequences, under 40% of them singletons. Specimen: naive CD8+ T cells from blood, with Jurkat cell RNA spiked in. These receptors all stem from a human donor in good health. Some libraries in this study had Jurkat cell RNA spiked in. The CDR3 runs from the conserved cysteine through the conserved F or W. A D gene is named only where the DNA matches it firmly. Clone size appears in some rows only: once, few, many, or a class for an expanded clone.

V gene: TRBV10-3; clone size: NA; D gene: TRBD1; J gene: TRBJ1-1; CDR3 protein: CAIKGATEAFF; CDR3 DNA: TGTGCCATCAAGGGGGCCACTGAAGCTTTCTTT
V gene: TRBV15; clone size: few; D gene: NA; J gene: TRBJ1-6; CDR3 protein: CATSSHNSPLHF; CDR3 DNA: TGTGCCACCAGCAGCCATAATTCACCCCTCCACTTT
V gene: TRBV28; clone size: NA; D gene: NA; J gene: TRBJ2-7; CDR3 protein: CDQGAGGEQYF; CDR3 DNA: TGCGACCAGGGGGCCGGGGGGGAGCAGTACTTC
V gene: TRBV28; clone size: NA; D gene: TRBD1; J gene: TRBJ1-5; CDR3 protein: CASSYRGQPQHF; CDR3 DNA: TGTGCCAGCAGTTACAGGGGCCAGCCCCAGCATTTT
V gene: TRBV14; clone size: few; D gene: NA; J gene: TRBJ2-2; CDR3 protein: CASSQSVRELFF; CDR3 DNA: TGTGCCAGCAGCCAAAGTGTTCGGGAGCTGTTTTTT
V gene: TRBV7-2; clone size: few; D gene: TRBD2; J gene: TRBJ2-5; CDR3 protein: CASSLVPLERAGVVTQYF; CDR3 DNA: TGTGCCAGCAGCTTAGTCCCCTTAGAGCGAGCGGGAGTGGTGACCCAGTACTTC
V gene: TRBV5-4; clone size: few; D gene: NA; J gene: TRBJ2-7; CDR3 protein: CASSLGIRGYEQYF; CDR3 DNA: TGTGCCAGCAGCTTGGGCATCCGAGGCTACGAGCAGTACTTC
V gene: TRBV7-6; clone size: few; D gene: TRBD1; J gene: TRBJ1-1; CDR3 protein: CASSPGTGATEAFF; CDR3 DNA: TGTGCCAGCAGCCCTGGGACAGGGGCGACTGAAGCTTTCTTT
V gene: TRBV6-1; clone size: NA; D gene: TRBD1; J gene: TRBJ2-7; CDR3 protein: CASRTTGAYKQYF; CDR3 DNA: TGTGCCAGCAGAACGACAGGGGCCTACAAGCAGTACTTC
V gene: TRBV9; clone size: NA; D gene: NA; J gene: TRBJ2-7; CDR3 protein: CASSVGDWGNQYF; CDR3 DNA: TGTGCCAGCAGCGTAGGGGACTGGGGAAATCAGTACTTC
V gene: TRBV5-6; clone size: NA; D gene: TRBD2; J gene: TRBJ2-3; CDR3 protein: CASSYGTSGSWADTQYF; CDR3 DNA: TGTGCCAGCAGCTACGGGACTAGCGGGAGTTGGGCAGATACGCAGTATTTT
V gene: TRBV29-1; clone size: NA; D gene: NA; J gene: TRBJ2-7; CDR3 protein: CSVEAARGYEQYF; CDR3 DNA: TGCAGCGTTGAAGCGGCGCGGGGCTACGAGCAGTACTTC
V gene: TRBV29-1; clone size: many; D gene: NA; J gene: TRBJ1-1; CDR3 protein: CSVTRGNTEAFF; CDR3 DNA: TGCAGCGTTACCAGGGGGAACACTGAAGCTTTCTTT
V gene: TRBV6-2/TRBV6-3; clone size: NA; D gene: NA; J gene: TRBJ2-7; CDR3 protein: CASSTAAYEQYF; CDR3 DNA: TGTGCCAGCAGTACGGCCGCCTACGAGCAGTACTTC
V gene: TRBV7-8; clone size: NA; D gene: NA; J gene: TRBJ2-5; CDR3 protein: CASSPQILQETQYF; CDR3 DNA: TGTGCCAGCAGCCCACAGATTCTTCAAGAGACCCAGTACTTC
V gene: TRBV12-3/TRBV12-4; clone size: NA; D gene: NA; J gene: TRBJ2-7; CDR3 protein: CASSWGSYVQYF; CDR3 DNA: TGTGCCAGCAGTTGGGGTTCCTACGTGCAGTACTTC